This TCR beta chain was sequenced during a study of T-cell reconstitution after alpha-beta-depleted transplantation in children. Study observations and caveats: Approximately two months post-transplant, alpha-beta T cells reportedly originated from several hundred expanded graft clones. At one year after transplant, newly produced T cells mostly accounted for T-cell counts and diversity. There were some patients whose high TCRbeta diversity at day 60 came from surviving recipient T cells and thymic progenitors.

As it was prepared, the TCRbeta library received unique molecular identifiers. Each CDR3 protein gets one entry after TCRdb re-called the PCR reads with MiXCR. This table holds approximately 980,000 distinct CDR3 sequences, about 29% found once. The sample holds a few counts of this clonotype. The antigen is unknown. The CDR3 loop spans 21 amino acids. V was shortened by 0 bases and J by 0 bases, with 23 bases between the two germline ends. The sequence derives from a boy in the first two years of life who had a stem cell transplant for SCID, so the T cells may come from the graft donor. Material: PBMCs, mostly from graft donor cells, obtained 360 days after TCRalphabeta/CD19-depleted stem cell transplant. This sequence joins TRBV12-3 or TRBV12-4 and TRBJ2-2; tentative D call: TRBD2 (6 bases). CDR3 protein: CASSLAGLIGWRGSNTGELFF. In DNA form, the CDR3 reads TGTGCCAGCAGTTTAGCGGGTTTGATCGGGTGGAGGGGTTCGAACACCGGGGAGCTGTTTTTT.